This passage covers 10 T cell receptor beta chains from one sample sequenced in a study of T cells in Graves' hyperthyroidism and ophthalmopathy. RNA transcripts were the template for amplifying TCR beta CDR3 regions. HTBI primers were employed in a first-round RT-PCR of the TCR CDR3. One entry per CDR3 protein results from TCRdb running MiXCR on the multiplex PCR reads. Of around 340,000 distinct CDR3 sequences detected, around 17% appear once; the ten largest clones hold approximately 35%. The sequencing input was blood. Receptor source: a man aged 30 to 45 with Graves' hyperthyroidism.

This clonotype was counted many times. This sequence joins TRBV11-2 and TRBJ2-1, with D unclear. The ends were cut back, 1 base at V and 2 bases at J, with 6 bases in the middle. CDR3 size: 14 residues. Germline V gives CDR1 SGHAT, CDR2 FQNNGV. This CDR3 is CASSLGTAYNEQFF. The CDR3 DNA reads as TGTGCCAGCAGCTTAGGTACAGCCTACAATGAGCAGTTCTTC.

In this sample, this clonotype turned up many times. The gene calls are TRBV2 and TRBJ2-7, with TRBD2 matching 9 bases. Trimming at V came to 8 bases and at J to 2 bases, leaving 4 bases not matched to a gene. Looked up from germline, CDR1 is SNHLY and CDR2 is FYNNEI. This CDR3 is 13 amino acids long. The CDR3 loop is CASELAGPYEQYF. CDR3 bases: TGTGCCAGCGAGCTAGCGGGACCCTACGAGCAGTACTTC.

This chain joins TRBV27 and TRBJ2-1; TRBD2 matches at 9 bases. The CDR3 is 15 residues long. Germline V gene data show CDR1 as MNHEY and CDR2 as SMNVEV (reference sequence). V lost 10 bases to trimming and J lost 5 bases; unmatched junction nucleotides: 12. Here the CDR3 reads CATVGDSGGHNEQFF. The CDR3 DNA is TGTGCCACCGTTGGTGATAGCGGGGGACACAATGAGCAGTTCTTC.

The V and J genes are TRBV5-8 and TRBJ2-5, with D tentatively TRBD2 (5 bases). Germline CDR1 is SGHTS and CDR2 is YDEGEE. Trimming pared 4 bases from V and 5 bases from J, leaving 18 bases between. The CDR3 runs to 15 residues. Written as DNA, the CDR3 is TGTGCCAGCAGCCAAGGACTTCAATCGGGGGAGACCCAGTACTTC. It is translated as CASSQGLQSGETQYF.

This clonotype was observed many times. The genes are TRBV30 and TRBJ2-7; D remains unclear. Deletions cut 8 bases from V and 3 bases from J, with 17 bases between. CDR3 length equals 13 residues. Germline V gives CDR1 GTSNPN, CDR2 SVGIG (reference sequence). This CDR3 reads CAMVRGSIYEQYF. The CDR3, as DNA: TGTGCCATGGTGCGTGGAAGTATCTACGAGCAGTACTTC. Full variable domain (outside the CDR3, taken from reference TRBV30 and TRBJ2-7): SQTIHQWPATLVQPVGSPLSLECTVEGTSNPNLYWYRQAAGRGLQLLFYSVGIGQISSEVPQNLSASRPQDRQFILSSKKLLLSDSGFYLCAMVRGSIYEQYFGPGTRLTVT.

This clonotype was detected ten times or more. V and J are TRBV2 and TRBJ2-2; D might be TRBD1 (6 bases). From germline, CDR1 is SNHLY and CDR2 FYNNEI. CDR3 length: 17 amino acids. V was cut by 0 bases and J by 2 bases, with 13 bases left in between. For the CDR3, the DNA is TGTGCCAGCAGTGAAGCCCACGCAGGGGTTAACACCGGGGAGCTGTTTTTT. Translated, it gives CASSEAHAGVNTGELFF.

This clonotype was detected many times. The chain links TRBV11-2 to TRBJ2-7; tentative D call: TRBD2 (6 bases). Germline CDR1 SGHAT, CDR2 FQNNGV. CDR3 length: 15 residues. The V end was cut by 1 base, the J end by 1 base, with 11 bases between. The CDR3 is CASSLGWDSSYEQYF. In DNA form, the CDR3 reads TGTGCCAGCAGCTTAGGTTGGGACTCTTCCTACGAGCAGTACTTC.

This clonotype was seen many times. The chain links TRBV20-1 to TRBJ2-1; a possible D gene is TRBD2 (6 bases). The germline V gene encodes CDR1 DFQATT and CDR2 SNEGSKA (reference sequence). The germline V and J ends were trimmed by 0 bases and 7 bases, with 16 bases remaining between them. The CDR3 is 15 residues long. The CDR3 nucleotides are TGCAGTGCTAGAGAACCGGGACTCCGACGGAATGAGCAGTTCTTC. Amino acids: CSAREPGLRRNEQFF.

Remarks on this clonotype: A much larger clone lies a single base off, so this may be a read error. V and J are TRBV6-2 or TRBV6-3 and TRBJ2-1, with 10 bases aligning to TRBD2. The CDR3 loop spans 15 amino acids. From germline, CDR1 is MNHEY and CDR2 SVGEGT. CDR3 nucleotide sequence: TGTGCCGGCAGTTTTACTAGCGGGGCCTACAATGAGCAGTTCTTC. It codes for CAGSFTSGAYNEQFF.

This clonotype has only a few counts. V and J are TRBV27 and TRBJ2-3, with TRBD1 identical over 9 bases. In germline, CDR1 is MNHEY, CDR2 SMNVEV (reference sequence). The CDR3 contains 16 residues. The V gene end was trimmed by 0 bases and the J gene end by 4 bases; junction bases not matched to a gene: 5. DNA for the CDR3: TGTGCCAGCAGTTTATCCCCCGACAGGGGGTCAGATACGCAGTATTTT. It translates to CASSLSPDRGSDTQYF.